This T cell receptor (beta chain) is from a study of beta chain features in type 1 diabetes. Study outcomes and limitations: The VDJ junctions of type 1 diabetes patients carried fewer insertions and more deletions. When Type 1 diabetes patients were examined, their TCRB CDR3s proved moderately but significantly shorter in all four CD4+ subsets.

This clone was counted only a few times. Its specificity is not known. The CDR3 spans 16 residues. Germline V gives CDR1 SGHRS, CDR2 YFSETQ. V lost 1 base and J lost 3, with 14 bases in between. Sequenced material consisted of expressed TCRB transcripts (all of the isolated RNA was reverse transcribed). TCRdb keeps only in-frame clones here, not all; method: immunoSEQ multiplex PCR. The sample lists about 180,000 clones, 13% occurring once. The source is a woman in her late teens or twenties in good health. Sequencing was performed on central memory CD4+ T cells from blood. V usage is TRBV5-1 and J usage is TRBJ2-1; D is perhaps TRBD2 (6 bases). CDR3 protein: CASSLNIPSVYNEQFF. The CDR3 DNA sequence: TGCGCCAGCAGCTTGAATATTCCTAGCGTCTACAATGAGCAGTTCTTC.